Following are 14 T cell receptor beta chains from one sample sequenced in a study of blood T cell repertoires in COVID-19. The data were produced by immunoSEQ multiplex PCR, yet TCRdb's version contains in-frame clones alone and is incomplete. Found here are fewer than 650,000 clones, around nine tenths of them singletons; the top ten hold roughly 7.3%. The sample consisted of peripheral blood. These receptors originate from a woman between 45 and 60 years old with COVID-19, enrolled during active disease.

The gene calls are TRBV11-2 and TRBJ2-7; D unresolved. The CDR3 has 14 amino acids. The germline gives CDR1 SGHAT, CDR2 FQNNGV. V lost 5 bases, J lost 2 bases, and 13 bases lay in between. The CDR3 sequence is CASSPVWAPYEQYF. Here the CDR3 DNA reads TGTGCCAGCAGCCCCGTCTGGGCCCCCTACGAGCAGTACTTC.

This sequence joins TRBV9 and TRBJ2-2, with 14 bases lining up with TRBD2. V was pared by 2 bases and J by 6 bases, with 3 bases of the junction left unmatched. Germline V CDR1 and CDR2: SGDLS, YYNGEE. CDR3 size: 16 residues. CDR3 loop: CASSVWTSGGSGELFF. The CDR3 nucleotides are TGTGCCAGCAGCGTCTGGACTAGCGGGGGGTCCGGGGAGCTGTTTTTT.

The chain combines TRBV2 with TRBJ1-6, with 7 bases matching TRBD1. V lost 3 bases and J lost 10; bases outside the gene matches: 3. Germline CDR1 reads SNHLY; CDR2 reads FYNNEI. CDR3 length equals 13 residues. CDR3 sequence: CASSDPRGSPLHF. CDR3 DNA sequence: TGTGCCAGCAGTGACCCCAGGGGGTCACCCCTCCACTTT.

Written as DNA, the CDR3 is TGTGCCAGCTCATTAGGACAGCTGCAGAACACTGAAGCTTTCTTT. Translated, it gives CASSLGQLQNTEAFF. The genes are TRBV18 and TRBJ1-1, with D perhaps TRBD1 (6 bases). Germline-derived CDR1 and CDR2 are KGHSH and LQKENI. The CDR3 contains 15 residues. V gave up 5 bases and J gave up 1 base, with 14 bases separating them.

This clone is a singleton in its sample. The chain uses TRBV19 and TRBJ1-2; 7 bases fit TRBD1. J gave up 2 bases and V 6 bases, and 6 bases lay outside the gene matches. This CDR3 region has 14 residues. The germline V gene has CDR1 LNHDA and CDR2 SQIVND (reference sequence). In DNA, the CDR3 is TGTGCCAGTAGGTTAGGGACAGTCAACTATGGCTACACCTTC. It specifies CASRLGTVNYGYTF.

V is TRBV3-1 (or the pseudogene TRBV3-2) and J is TRBJ2-1; 8 bases are shared with TRBD2. The junction had 7 bases not matched to a gene; V was cut back by 0 bases and J by 6 bases. This CDR3 has 16 amino acids. Germline CDR1 and CDR2: LGHDT and YNNKEL (reference sequence). The CDR3 sequence is CASSQEAGGGRNEQFF. Written as DNA, the CDR3 is TGTGCCAGCAGCCAAGAGGCCGGGGGGGGTCGCAATGAGCAGTTCTTC.

The gene calls are TRBV6-2 or TRBV6-3 and TRBJ1-2, with 9 bases identical to TRBD1. The junction had 8 bases not matched to a gene; V was cut back by 0 bases and J by 3 bases. CDR3 length: 17 residues. In germline, CDR1 is MNHEY, CDR2 SVGEGT. In DNA form, the CDR3 reads TGTGCCAGCAGTTACTCGCCGAGGGACAGGGAAGACTATGGCTACACCTTC. Residues: CASSYSPRDREDYGYTF.

The CDR3 sequence: CASSQDPNEGGVTDTQYF. DNA of the CDR3: TGCGCCAGCAGCCAAGACCCGAACGAGGGGGGGGTGACAGATACGCAGTATTTT. This chain links TRBV4-1 with TRBJ2-3; D perhaps matches TRBD2 (7 bases). The CDR3 consists of 18 residues. Trimming stripped 0 bases from V and 3 bases from J, with 19 bases between. In germline, CDR1 is MGHRA, CDR2 YSYEKL.

The rearrangement links TRBV6-6 to TRBJ2-7, with a possible D match to TRBD2 (5 bases). The V gene lost 8 bases and the J gene lost 2 bases, with 19 bases spanning the gap. CDR3 length: 15 residues. Germline V gene sequence: CDR1 MNHNY, CDR2 SVGAGI (reference sequence). CDR3 sequence (DNA): TGTGCCAGCGCCCGGGGAAGCGGCTCCGCCTACGAGCAGTACTTC. Encoded protein: CASARGSGSAYEQYF.

This clone has only a few counts. The chain carries TRBV5-4 and TRBJ1-5; no definite D call. This CDR3 spans 11 amino acids. V dropped 2 bases and J dropped 7 bases, with 4 bases sitting between them. CDR1 SGHNT and CDR2 YYREEE come from the germline V gene (reference sequence). CDR3 amino acids: CASSLHQPQHF. Written as DNA, the CDR3 is TGTGCCAGCAGCTTACACCAGCCCCAGCATTTT.

The chain employs TRBV2 and TRBJ2-6; TRBD2 aligns across 7 bases. V dropped 7 bases and J dropped 2; count of bases not matched to a gene: 8. CDR3 size: 16 residues. Germline V gene data show CDR1 as SNHLY and CDR2 as FYNNEI. CDR3: CASTAMRGTGANVLTF. For the CDR3, the DNA is TGTGCCAGCACCGCTATGCGGGGGACTGGGGCCAACGTCCTGACTTTC.

This chain joins TRBV10-2 and TRBJ1-3; TRBD1 might be the D (6 bases). CDR3 length equals 17 residues. Per the germline V gene, CDR1 is WSHSY and CDR2 is SAAADI. The V gene lost 0 bases and the J gene lost 0 bases, with 12 bases spanning the gap. The CDR3 DNA follows: TGCGCCAGCAGTGAGTCGATGGGCAGGGGCTCTGGAAACACCATATATTTT. Its translation: CASSESMGRGSGNTIYF.

The CDR3 DNA is TGTGCCAGCAGTTTGGGAGGACACACTGAAGCTTTCTTT. This sequence encodes CASSLGGHTEAFF. V usage is TRBV12-3 or TRBV12-4 and J usage is TRBJ1-1; no firm D call. The V gene lost 3 bases and the J gene lost 3 bases, with 8 bases spanning the gap. This CDR3 region has 13 residues.

The chain couples TRBV9 to TRBJ2-1, with 9 positions matching TRBD1. This CDR3 region has 17 residues. CDR1 is SGDLS and CDR2 is YYNGEE in the germline V gene. The V segment lost 4 bases and the J segment 0 bases; nucleotides outside the gene matches: 8. The CDR3 region has the DNA TGTGCCAGCAGCCTGATGACAGGGGGGAGCTCCTACAATGAGCAGTTCTTC. Translation: CASSLMTGGSSYNEQFF.